This T cell receptor beta chain was profiled in a study of early T cells in non-severe SARS-CoV-2 infection. The CDR3 has 16 residues. With V trimmed by 5 bases and J by 2 bases, 8 bases remained unmatched. CDR1 is SEHNR, CDR2 FQNEAQ, per germline (reference sequence). A single record per CDR3 protein comes from TCRdb applying MiXCR to the 5' RACE reads. The data contain 85,000 to 100,000 distinct CDR3 sequences, around a sixth of them singletons. This clonotype was counted a few times. V is TRBV7-9 and J is TRBJ2-2; 7 nucleotides line up with TRBD1. The TCR sequence derives from an adult who was a healthcare worker with PCR-confirmed SARS-CoV-2 infection or an uninfected control (not recorded which). Material: whole blood. The CDR3 region is CASSRGTAANTGELFF. The CDR3 nucleotides read TGTGCCAGCAGCCGAGGGACAGCGGCAAACACCGGGGAGCTGTTTTTT.